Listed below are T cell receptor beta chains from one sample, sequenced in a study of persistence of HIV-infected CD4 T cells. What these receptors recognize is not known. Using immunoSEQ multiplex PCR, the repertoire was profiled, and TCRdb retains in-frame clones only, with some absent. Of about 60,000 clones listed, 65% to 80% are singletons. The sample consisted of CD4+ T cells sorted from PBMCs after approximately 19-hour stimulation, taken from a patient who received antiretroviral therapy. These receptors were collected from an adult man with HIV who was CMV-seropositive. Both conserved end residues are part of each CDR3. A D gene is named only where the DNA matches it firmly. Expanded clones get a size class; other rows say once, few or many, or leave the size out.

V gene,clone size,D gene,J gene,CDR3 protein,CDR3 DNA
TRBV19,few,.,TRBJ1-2,CATLDGAGYTF,TGTGCCACCTTGGACGGCGCAGGCTACACCTTC
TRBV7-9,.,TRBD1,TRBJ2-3,CASSLAKQGDLDTQYF,TGTGCCAGCAGCTTAGCGAAACAGGGGGACTTAGATACGCAGTATTTT
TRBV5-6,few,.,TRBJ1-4,CASSLVATNEKLFF,TGTGCCAGCAGCTTAGTCGCAACTAATGAAAAACTGTTTTTT
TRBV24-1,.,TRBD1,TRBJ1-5,CATSDRDGTDNQPQHF,TGTGCCACCAGTGATCGCGACGGGACAGACAATCAGCCCCAGCATTTT
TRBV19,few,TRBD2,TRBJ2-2,CASRGTTRRTGELFF,TGTGCCAGTAGGGGGACTACGCGCCGCACCGGGGAGCTGTTTTTT
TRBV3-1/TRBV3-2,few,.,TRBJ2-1,CASTQTGKEQFF,TGTGCCAGCACTCAGACGGGCAAAGAGCAGTTCTTC
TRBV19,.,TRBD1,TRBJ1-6,CASNPTGGDNSPLHF,TGTGCCAGTAACCCGACAGGGGGCGATAATTCACCCCTCCACTTT
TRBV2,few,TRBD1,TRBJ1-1,CASRQGVRNTEAFF,TGTGCTTCCCGACAGGGGGTACGAAACACTGAAGCTTTCTTT
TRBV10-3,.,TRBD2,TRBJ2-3,CAIRSRGGPSSTDTQYF,TGTGCCATCAGATCTCGCGGGGGACCCTCAAGCACAGATACGCAGTATTTT
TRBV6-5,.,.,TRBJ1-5,CASRYTLGVEPQHF,TGTGCCAGCAGGTATACCCTGGGCGTTGAGCCCCAGCATTTT
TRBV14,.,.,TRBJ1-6,CASSQRTEAPLHF,TGTGCCAGCAGCCAACGGACTGAAGCACCCCTCCACTTT
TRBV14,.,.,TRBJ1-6,CASSQGREYSPLHF,TGTGCCAGCAGCCAAGGGAGGGAATATTCACCCCTCCACTTT
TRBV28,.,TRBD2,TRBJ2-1,CASSSTSGGANEQFF,TGTGCCAGCAGTTCGACTAGCGGGGGGGCTAATGAGCAGTTCTTC
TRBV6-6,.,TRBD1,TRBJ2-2,CASSYSIGTGLFF,TGTGCCAGCAGTTACTCGATAGGGACAGGGCTGTTTTTT
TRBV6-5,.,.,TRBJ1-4,CASSRKDLPNEKLFF,TGTGCCAGCAGTCGAAAGGACCTTCCTAATGAAAAACTGTTTTTT
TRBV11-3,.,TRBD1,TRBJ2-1,CASSLGDRARNEQFF,TGTGCCAGCAGCTTAGGGGACAGGGCGAGGAATGAGCAGTTCTTC
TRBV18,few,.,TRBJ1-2,CASSPESADYGYTF,TGTGCCAGCTCACCGGAATCTGCGGACTATGGCTACACCTTC
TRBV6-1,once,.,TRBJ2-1,CASSEIGGPYNEQFF,TGTGCCAGCAGTGAAATCGGGGGGCCCTACAATGAGCAGTTCTTC
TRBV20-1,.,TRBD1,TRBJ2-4,CSATDRVKNIQYF,TGCAGTGCTACTGACAGGGTCAAAAACATTCAGTACTTC
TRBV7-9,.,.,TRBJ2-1,CASSWGWTAYNEQFF,TGTGCCAGCAGCTGGGGATGGACGGCTTACAATGAGCAGTTCTTC
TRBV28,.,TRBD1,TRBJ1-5,CASSWDRDGQPQHF,TGTGCCAGCAGTTGGGACAGGGACGGTCAGCCCCAGCATTTT
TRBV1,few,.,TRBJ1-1,CTSSQVGANTEAFF,TGCACCAGCAGCCAAGTAGGCGCTAACACTGAAGCTTTCTTT
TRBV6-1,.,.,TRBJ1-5,CASSEVSRGSNQPQHF,TGTGCCAGCAGTGAAGTATCCCGCGGGAGCAATCAGCCCCAGCATTTT
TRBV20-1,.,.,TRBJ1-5,CSASLGNGQPQHF,TGCAGTGCTAGTCTAGGGAATGGTCAGCCCCAGCATTTT
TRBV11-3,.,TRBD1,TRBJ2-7,CASSLPPGQGGEQYF,TGTGCCAGCAGCTTACCCCCGGGACAGGGAGGCGAGCAGTACTTC
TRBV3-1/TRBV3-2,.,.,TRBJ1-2,CASSQALRRNGYTF,TGTGCCAGCAGCCAAGCGTTGAGGAGGAATGGCTACACCTTC
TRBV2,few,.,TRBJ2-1,CASSRDRGGGEQFF,TGTGCCAGTTCCCGGGATCGGGGTGGCGGGGAGCAGTTCTTC
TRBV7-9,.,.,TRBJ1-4,CASSRGTGGNNEKLFF,TGTGCCAGCAGCCGAGGTACCGGGGGCAATAATGAAAAACTGTTTTTT
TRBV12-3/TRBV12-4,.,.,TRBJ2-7,CASSFRGNEQYF,TGTGCCAGCAGTTTTAGGGGCAACGAGCAGTACTTC
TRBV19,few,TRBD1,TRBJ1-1,CASSLRGQGTEAFF,TGTGCCAGTAGCCTCAGGGGGCAGGGCACTGAAGCTTTCTTT
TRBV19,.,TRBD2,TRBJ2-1,CASSKVRTSGYNEQFF,TGTGCCAGTAGTAAAGTTAGGACTAGCGGATACAATGAGCAGTTCTTC
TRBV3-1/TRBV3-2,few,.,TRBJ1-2,CASSQEGRLYGYTF,TGTGCCAGCAGCCAAGAGGGGCGACTCTATGGCTACACCTTC
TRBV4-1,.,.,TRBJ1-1,CASSLGMTNTEAFF,TGCGCCAGCAGCCTTGGAATGACCAACACTGAAGCTTTCTTT
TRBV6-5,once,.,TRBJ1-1,CASTVMNTEAFF,TGTGCCAGCACAGTCATGAACACTGAAGCTTTCTTT
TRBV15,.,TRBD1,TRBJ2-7,CATSPRDSSYEQYF,TGTGCCACCAGCCCCCGGGACAGTTCCTACGAGCAGTACTTC
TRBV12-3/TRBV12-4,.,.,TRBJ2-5,CASSVLETQYF,TGTGCCAGCAGCGTTTTGGAGACCCAGTACTTC
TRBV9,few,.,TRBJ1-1,CASSPGNLMNTEAFF,TGTGCCAGCAGCCCGGGGAATCTCATGAACACTGAAGCTTTCTTT
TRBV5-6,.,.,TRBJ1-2,CASSLSGPRLYGYTF,TGTGCCAGCAGCCTCTCGGGACCAAGGCTTTATGGCTACACCTTC
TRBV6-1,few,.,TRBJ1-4,CASSEQGRKLFF,TGTGCCAGCAGTGAGCAGGGCAGAAAACTGTTTTTT
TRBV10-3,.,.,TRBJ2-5,CAISPTAETQYF,TGTGCCATCAGCCCTACCGCAGAGACCCAGTACTTC
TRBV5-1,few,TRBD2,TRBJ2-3,CASSLWDYTDTQYF,TGCGCCAGCAGCTTGTGGGACTACACAGATACGCAGTATTTT
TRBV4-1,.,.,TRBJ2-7,CASSQEGLYYEQYF,TGCGCCAGCAGCCAAGAGGGACTCTACTACGAGCAGTACTTC
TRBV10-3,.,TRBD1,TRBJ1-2,CAIISSGTGAGYTF,TGTGCCATCATTTCGTCCGGGACAGGGGCTGGCTACACCTTC
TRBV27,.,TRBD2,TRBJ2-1,CASSSGLAGGNEQFF,TGTGCCAGCAGTTCTGGACTAGCGGGGGGGAATGAGCAGTTCTTC
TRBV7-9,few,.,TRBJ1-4,CASSSDKTTNEKLFF,TGTGCCAGCAGCTCAGACAAAACAACTAATGAAAAACTGTTTTTT
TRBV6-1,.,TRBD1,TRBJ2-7,CASSEGDRVTYEQYF,TGTGCCAGCAGTGAAGGAGACAGGGTGACCTACGAGCAGTACTTC
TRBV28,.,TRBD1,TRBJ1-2,CASSSGQARRYGYTF,TGTGCCAGCAGTTCAGGACAGGCAAGGCGCTATGGCTACACCTTC
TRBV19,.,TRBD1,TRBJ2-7,CASSIKGQGEEEQYF,TGTGCCAGTAGTATAAAGGGACAGGGGGAAGAGGAGCAGTACTTC
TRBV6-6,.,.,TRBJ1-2,CASTSGGGYTF,TGTGCCAGCACCTCCGGCGGCGGCTACACCTTC
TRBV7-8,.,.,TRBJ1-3,CASSLGVSQSGNTIYF,TGTGCCAGCAGCTTAGGGGTCTCTCAATCGGGAAACACCATATATTTT
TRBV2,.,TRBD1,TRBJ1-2,CASSVPDRGPISTF,TGTGCCAGCAGTGTTCCGGACAGGGGCCCAATATCCACCTTC
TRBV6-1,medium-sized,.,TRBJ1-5,CASSDTGKGQPQHF,TGTGCCAGCAGTGATACAGGGAAGGGTCAGCCCCAGCATTTT
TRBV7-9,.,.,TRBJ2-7,CASSNSGSYEQYF,TGTGCCAGCAGTAATAGCGGCTCCTACGAGCAGTACTTC
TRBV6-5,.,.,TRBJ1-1,CASTTLKSGNTEAFF,TGTGCCAGCACCACCCTTAAGTCGGGAAACACTGAAGCTTTCTTT
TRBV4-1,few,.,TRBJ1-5,CASSQGGSNQPQHF,TGCGCCAGCAGCCAAGGGGGAAGCAATCAGCCCCAGCATTTT